The T cell receptor (beta chain) under discussion was sequenced for a study of cytomegalovirus exposure and HLA in healthy donors. About the research overall: A prior analysis found roughly 110 million unique TCR beta sequences from approximately 200 million T cells.

Study results and caveats: Among the sequence variants, a highly shared cluster was likely an artifact of sequencing. There were several of the most significant clusters that appeared linked to common viral pathogens in a later analysis.

About this clone itself: Its antigen is unknown.

Primers for the PCR totalled 60 Vbeta and 13 Jbeta. Authors' analysis steps: Later reanalysis found 70 million to 95 million unique TCR beta chains, 10 million to 14 million of them shared. Sequencing used immunoSEQ multiplex PCR; TCRdb keeps in-frame clones, though not all of them. V and J calls and clone size come straight from that table; D and trimming were deduced from the DNA. The ten top clones account for about 0.83%, within a sample of some 75,000 clones. Deletions cut 6 bases from V and 0 bases from J, with 11 bases between. The CDR3 length is 14 residues. Germline CDR1 is SQVTM and CDR2 is ANQGSEA.

The chain links TRBV29-1 to TRBJ1-4; D not certain. Sequencing was performed on PBMCs. The TCR sequence derives from a boy younger than 18 in good health and CMV-seronegative. CDR3 sequence: CSVGTGATNEKLFF. CDR3 DNA sequence: TGCAGCGTGGGCACCGGTGCAACTAATGAAAAACTGTTTTTT.